Given below is one T cell receptor (beta chain) in context. What it binds is not known. The source of the sample is a study of cytomegalovirus exposure and HLA in healthy donors. Study results and limitations: Per published reports, the classifier diagnosed cytomegalovirus status with high specificity and sensitivity. Relative to equally common others, HLA-associated TCR beta chains showed greater clonal expansion in a later analysis.

The PCR used 60 Vbeta and 13 Jbeta primers. Assay used: immunoSEQ multiplex PCR; TCRdb lists only in-frame clones, some missing. The sample gives 70,000 to 85,000 clones, 62% of which show up once; 4.4% is in the top ten. Trimming stripped 4 bases from V and 7 bases from J, with 23 bases between. There are 17 residues in the CDR3. CDR1 MGHRA and CDR2 YSYEKL come from the germline V gene. Material: PBMCs. The chain employs TRBV4-1 and TRBJ2-1, with D perhaps matching TRBD2 (6 bases). The TCR comes from a male donor in good health and CMV-seropositive. CDR3: CASSPRVAVSPINEQFF. In DNA, the CDR3 is TGCGCCAGCAGCCCCCGGGTAGCGGTTTCTCCAATTAATGAGCAGTTCTTC.